Each of the 2 T cell receptor beta chains below was sequenced from the same sample in a study of blood T cells in healthy people across ages. For the second PCR, which ran for about 6 to 11 cycles, a sample-barcoded 5' primer and a J-beta primer mix were used. TCRdb used MiXCR to reprocess the 5' RACE reads, holding one entry per CDR3 protein. The data hold about 1 million distinct CDR3 sequences, with roughly a quarter observed a single time. Another study also made use of these data, one on T cells of mothers and their children.

The sample taken for sequencing was blood. Every receptor here comes from a girl aged 2 to 10 in good health.

This clonotype has ten or more counts. J is TRBJ1-2 and V is TRBV9; a weak D match, TRBD1 (6 bases). This CDR3 has 12 amino acids. Germline-derived CDR1 and CDR2 are SGDLS and YYNGEE. V gave up 3 bases and J gave up 5 bases, with 8 bases separating them. The CDR3 sequence is CASSGTDYGYTF. The CDR3 coding sequence is TGTGCCAGCAGCGGGACAGATTATGGCTACACCTTC.

This clonotype was counted a few times. V usage is TRBV4-1 and J usage is TRBJ2-7; D is possibly TRBD1 (5 bases). Per the germline V gene, CDR1 is MGHRA and CDR2 is YSYEKL. The CDR3 totals 14 residues. With 2 bases removed from V and 7 bases from J, the gap between germline ends came to 15 bases. The CDR3 DNA reads as TGCGCCAGCAGCCAACCCTCGCAGGGTGGAGAGCAGTACTTC. It codes for CASSQPSQGGEQYF.